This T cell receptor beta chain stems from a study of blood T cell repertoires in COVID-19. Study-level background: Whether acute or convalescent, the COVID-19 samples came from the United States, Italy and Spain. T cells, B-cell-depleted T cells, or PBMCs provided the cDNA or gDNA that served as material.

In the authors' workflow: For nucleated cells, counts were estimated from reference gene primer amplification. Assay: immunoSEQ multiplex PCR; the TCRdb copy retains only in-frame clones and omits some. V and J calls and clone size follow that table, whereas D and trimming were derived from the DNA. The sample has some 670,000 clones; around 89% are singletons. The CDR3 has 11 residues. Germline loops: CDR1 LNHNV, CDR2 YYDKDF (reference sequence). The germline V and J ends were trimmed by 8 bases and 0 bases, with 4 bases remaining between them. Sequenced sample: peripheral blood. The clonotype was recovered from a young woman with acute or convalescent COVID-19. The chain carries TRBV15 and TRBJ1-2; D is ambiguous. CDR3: CATGANYGYTF. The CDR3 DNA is TGTGCCACCGGAGCTAACTATGGCTACACCTTC.